This T cell receptor beta chain was obtained from a study of T cell repertoires in cytomegalovirus infection. Germline CDR1 reads MNHEY; CDR2 reads SVGAGI. V shed 5 bases and J 3 bases; nucleotides not matched to a gene: 6. The CDR3 loop spans 14 amino acids. Of note for this clonotype: Its specificity is not known.

TCRdb re-called the reads through MiXCR, storing one row per CDR3 protein. The sample has about 340,000 distinct CDR3 sequences, under 35% seen once. This sequence originates from a human donor in good health (CMV status not recorded). Some clones in this sample may be carry-over from other donors' samples. This chain joins TRBV6-5 and TRBJ1-1; 7 bases are shared with TRBD1. The sequenced sample was cultured PBMCs, obtained from culture after CMV antigen stimulation. In DNA, the CDR3 is TGTGCCAGCAGTCGACAGGGCACGGACACTGAAGCTTTCTTT. Amino acids: CASSRQGTDTEAFF.